One T cell receptor (beta chain) is described in this entry. Original processing notes: Estimated nucleated cell counts came from reference gene primer amplification. Using immunoSEQ multiplex PCR, the repertoire was profiled, and TCRdb retains in-frame clones only, with some absent. For V, J and clone size, that table is used; D and trimming come from the DNA. The sample holds around 300,000 clones, about nine tenths seen once. The data are from a study of blood T cell repertoires in COVID-19. Study overall: Both acute and convalescent COVID-19 samples were obtained from the United States, Italy and Spain. PBMCs, B-cell-depleted T cells, or T cells provided the cDNA or gDNA that made up the material.

Trimming removed 5 bases from V and 4 bases from J; junction bases left unmatched: 3. CDR1 is SGHTA, CDR2 FQGNSA, per germline. The CDR3 runs 16 residues. The chain has TRBV7-2 and TRBJ2-1; 15 bases match TRBD2. The receptor was derived from a woman in her thirties with active or convalescent COVID-19. The sequenced sample was peripheral blood. The CDR3: CASSAGLAGGYNEQFF. The CDR3 region has the DNA TGTGCCAGCAGCGCCGGACTAGCGGGGGGGTACAATGAGCAGTTCTTC.